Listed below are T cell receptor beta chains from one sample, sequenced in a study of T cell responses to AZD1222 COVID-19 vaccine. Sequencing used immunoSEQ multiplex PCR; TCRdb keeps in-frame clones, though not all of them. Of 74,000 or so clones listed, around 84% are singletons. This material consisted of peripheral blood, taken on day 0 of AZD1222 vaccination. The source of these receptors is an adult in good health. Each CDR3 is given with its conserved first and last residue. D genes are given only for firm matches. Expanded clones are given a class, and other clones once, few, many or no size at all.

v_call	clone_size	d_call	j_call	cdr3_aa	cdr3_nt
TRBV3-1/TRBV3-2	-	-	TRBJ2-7	CASSRQGNRASYHEQYF	TGTGCCAGCAGCCGCCAAGGCAACAGGGCTAGCTACCACGAGCAGTACTTC
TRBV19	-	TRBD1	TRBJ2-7	CASSSPGQGSEQYF	TGTGCCAGTAGTAGCCCGGGACAGGGGAGTGAGCAGTACTTC
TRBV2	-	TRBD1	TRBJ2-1	CASSDTGGSLNEQFF	TGTGCCAGCAGTGATACAGGGGGATCACTCAATGAGCAGTTCTTC
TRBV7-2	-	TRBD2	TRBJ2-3	CASSWAGRASGRSDTQYF	TGTGCCAGCAGCTGGGCGGGTCGGGCTAGCGGGAGGTCGGATACGCAGTATTTT
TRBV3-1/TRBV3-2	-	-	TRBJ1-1	CASKGENTEAFF	TGTGCCAGCAAAGGGGAGAACACTGAAGCTTTCTTT
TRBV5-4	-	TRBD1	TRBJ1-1	CASRSPGQGFTEAFF	TGTGCCAGCAGGAGCCCCGGACAGGGGTTCACTGAAGCTTTCTTT
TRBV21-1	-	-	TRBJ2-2	CASSKIGVANTGELFF	TGTGCCAGCAGCAAAATCGGAGTAGCGAACACCGGGGAGCTGTTTTTT
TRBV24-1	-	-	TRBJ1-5	CATSGGYSNQPQHF	TGTGCCACCAGTGGGGGATATAGCAATCAGCCCCAGCATTTT
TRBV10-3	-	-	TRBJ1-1	CAIKGTGTTEAFF	TGTGCCATCAAAGGGACCGGGACCACTGAAGCTTTCTTT
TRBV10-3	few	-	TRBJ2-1	CAIENGGTSEHEQFF	TGTGCCATCGAAAACGGGGGTACGTCAGAGCATGAGCAGTTCTTC
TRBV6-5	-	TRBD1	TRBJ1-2	CASSSGGYGYTF	TGTGCCAGCAGTTCAGGGGGGTATGGCTACACCTTC
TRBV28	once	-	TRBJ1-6	CASQGENSPLHF	TGTGCCAGTCAAGGGGAAAATTCACCCCTCCACTTT
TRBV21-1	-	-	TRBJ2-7	CASSKYRVRGISYEQYF	TGTGCCAGCAGCAAATATCGAGTCCGGGGGATCTCCTACGAGCAGTACTTC
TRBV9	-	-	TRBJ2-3	CASSRGAGAGDTQYF	TGTGCCAGCAGCAGGGGTGCCGGGGCCGGAGATACGCAGTATTTT
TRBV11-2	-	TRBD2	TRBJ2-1	CASASGSSYNEQFF	TGTGCCAGCGCCAGCGGGAGTTCCTACAATGAGCAGTTCTTC
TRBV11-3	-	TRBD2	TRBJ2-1	CASSAGLAAYNEQFF	TGTGCCAGCAGCGCTGGACTAGCGGCCTACAATGAGCAGTTCTTC
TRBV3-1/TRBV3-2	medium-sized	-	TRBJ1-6	CASSQEGVWRSPLHF	TGTGCCAGCAGCCAAGAGGGCGTATGGCGCTCACCCCTCCACTTT
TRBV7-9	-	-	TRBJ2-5	CASSGGFGAAQETQYF	TGTGCCAGCAGCGGGGGGTTTGGAGCGGCCCAAGAGACCCAGTACTTC
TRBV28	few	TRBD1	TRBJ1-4	CASSQDRANNEKLFF	TGTGCCAGCAGTCAAGACAGGGCTAATAATGAAAAACTGTTTTTT
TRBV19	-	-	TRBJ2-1	CASSMGASYNEQFF	TGTGCCAGTAGTATGGGGGCGTCCTACAATGAGCAGTTCTTC
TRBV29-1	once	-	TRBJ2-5	CSVEVRLAKTQYF	TGCAGCGTTGAGGTCCGTCTCGCGAAGACCCAGTACTTC
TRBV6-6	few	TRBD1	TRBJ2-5	CASSLSIPGQGLIQETQYF	TGTGCCAGCAGTCTCTCAATTCCCGGACAGGGACTGATTCAAGAGACCCAGTACTTC